This T cell receptor beta chain derives from a study of identical twins. Whole-study findings and limits: Findings came from cross-sectional statistics, without long-term follow-up of donors.

As regards this clonotype: What it binds is unknown.

CDR3 length: 15 amino acids. From germline, CDR1 is SEHNR and CDR2 FQNEAQ (reference sequence). Trimming pared 5 bases from V and 2 bases from J, leaving 10 bases between. TCRdb reprocessed the 5' RACE reads with MiXCR, giving one entry per CDR3 protein. This sample yields about 520,000 distinct CDR3 sequences, of which around 20% are seen a single time; 0.75% to 0.95% belongs to the top ten. A further study also used this sample, focusing on T cells expressing NK-cell markers. That study reports: According to the study, TCR beta repertoires originated from sorted CD3+CD56+NKG2C+, CD3+CD56+NKG2C- and CD3+CD56-NKG2C+ T cells. Within the sequenced cohort of eight donors, seven exhibited HCMV seropositivity and one was seronegative. Expanded NKG2C+ T cell clones were not confirmed as HCMV-specific.

The chain employs TRBV7-9 and TRBJ2-6, with D hard to call. This clonotype originated in a woman in her late teens or twenties in good health. The sample consisted of CD4+ T cells sorted from blood. CDR3 nucleotides: TGTGCCAGCAGCCCTGTGGTCCCTGGGGCCAACGTCCTGACTTTC. Translating gives CASSPVVPGANVLTF.